These 8 T cell receptor beta chains were all obtained from the same sample, sequenced in a study of T cell responses to AZD1222 COVID-19 vaccine. TCRdb's table, derived via immunoSEQ multiplex PCR, lists solely in-frame clones and lacks some. The data hold 170,000 or so clones, with about nine tenths observed a single time. The specimen was peripheral blood, collected on day 0 of AZD1222 vaccination. The receptors come from an adult in good health.

This chain links TRBV7-9 with TRBJ1-2, with D possibly matching TRBD1 (5 bases). The V end was cut by 5 bases, the J end by 7 bases, with 11 bases between. This CDR3 region has 12 residues. Germline values: CDR1 SEHNR, CDR2 FQNEAQ (reference sequence). CDR3 region: CASSGEGFGYTF. The CDR3 nucleotides are TGTGCCAGCAGCGGGGAGGGGTTTGGCTACACCTTC.

The chain is built from TRBV2 and TRBJ2-1; a weak D match, TRBD2 (6 bases). The length of the CDR3 is 15 residues. The ends were cut back, 4 bases at V and 6 bases at J, with 16 bases in the middle. Germline loops: CDR1 SNHLY, CDR2 FYNNEI. In nucleotides, the CDR3 is TGTGCCAGCAGTGTAGGAGGGGTCGGGGGCAATGAGCAGTTCTTC. This translates into CASSVGGVGGNEQFF.

This clone was detected only a few times. The gene calls are TRBV28 and TRBJ2-7; D call uncertain. Germline V gives CDR1 MDHEN, CDR2 SYDVKM. CDR3 length: 14 residues. V was shortened by 7 bases and J by 3 bases, with 16 bases between the two germline ends. The CDR3 loop reads CASTTPPPVYEQYF. The CDR3 bases are TGTGCCAGCACTACTCCACCCCCTGTCTACGAGCAGTACTTC. Complete variable domain (other parts from reference TRBV28 and TRBJ2-7): DVKVTQSSRYLVKRTGEKVFLECVQDMDHENMFWYRQDPGLGLRLIYFSYDVKMKEKGDIPEGYSVSREKKERFSLILESASTNQTSMYLCASTTPPPVYEQYFGPGTRLTVT.

The chain employs TRBV15 and TRBJ1-5; D is ambiguous. The CDR3 is 17 amino acids. V was trimmed by 3 bases and J by 0 bases, leaving 15 bases between them. The germline gives CDR1 LNHNV, CDR2 YYDKDF (reference sequence). The CDR3 here is CATSSWGRRRSNQPQHF. The CDR3 DNA is TGTGCCACCAGCAGCTGGGGTAGGAGACGTAGCAATCAGCCCCAGCATTTT.

The CDR3 sequence is CASRELGAGVETQYF. The CDR3 nucleotides are TGTGCCAGCAGGGAATTGGGGGCGGGGGTTGAGACCCAGTACTTC. This chain joins TRBV7-2 and TRBJ2-5, with D perhaps TRBD2 (7 bases). Germline loops: CDR1 SGHTA, CDR2 FQGNSA. V was trimmed by 6 bases and J by 5 bases, leaving 19 bases between them. The CDR3 runs to 15 residues.

CDR3 in DNA: TGTGCCAGCAGTCACGAAAGGACGGGGAACTATGGCTACACCTTC. This gives the protein CASSHERTGNYGYTF. The gene calls are TRBV6-5 and TRBJ1-2; no firm D call. Germline CDR1 and CDR2: MNHEY and SVGAGI. V was pared by 5 bases and J by 2 bases, with 15 bases between. CDR3 length: 15 residues.

This clone has only one observation. This chain connects TRBV6-5 to TRBJ1-6, with no clear D. V was pared by 3 bases and J by 5 bases, with 5 bases between. The CDR3 sequence is 13 residues long. CDR1 and CDR2 from the germline V gene are MNHEY and SVGAGI. The CDR3 loop reads CASSYQHNSPLHF. The DNA for the CDR3 is TGTGCCAGCAGTTATCAACATAATTCACCCCTCCACTTT.

V is TRBV2 and J is TRBJ1-2; a possible D gene is TRBD1 (5 bases). CDR3 size: 17 residues. Per the germline V gene, CDR1 is SNHLY and CDR2 is FYNNEI. V gave up 0 bases and J gave up 3 bases, with 17 bases separating them. The CDR3 DNA is TGTGCCAGCAGTGAAGCGCTTCGTGGGGTCAGGGACTATGGCTACACCTTC. It is translated as CASSEALRGVRDYGYTF.